Here is one TCR beta chain with its context. Its antigen is unidentified. This specimen comes from a study of long-term antiretroviral therapy in people with HIV. Study-level findings and limits: Sampling of blood ran from about 2003 to 2018, and older ART regimens were possibly in use. Post-ART samples showed increased diversity that remained below transplant donor control levels. Within the repertoire, clones expanded before ART were dominant at all time points.

Sequencing relied on immunoSEQ assay v3.0, run at survey level. Clones were read by immunoSEQ multiplex PCR, and TCRdb kept only the in-frame ones, dropping some. Altogether 35,000 or so clones are present, about 94% being singletons, with the ten largest covering 3.6%. Trimming left V 0 bases short and J 1 base short, with 6 bases between. Germline V lookup: CDR1 MNHNS, CDR2 SASEGT. The length of the CDR3 is 14 residues. The TCR originated in a woman in her 50s with HIV. V usage is TRBV6-1 and J usage is TRBJ1-1; the D is unclear. Source: unsorted PBMCs, taken 4.1 years after starting antiretroviral therapy. CDR3 region: CASSEAVGNTEAFF. Here the CDR3 DNA reads TGTGCCAGCAGTGAAGCGGTCGGGAACACTGAAGCTTTCTTT.